This TCR beta chain was documented in a study of cytomegalovirus exposure and HLA in healthy donors. The study's findings and limits: Earlier analysis found most TCR beta V segments productive about 90% or about 30% of the time. Some V segments could not be told apart, so they were left out, TRBV6-2 and TRBV6-3 among them. Many donors carried some public TCRs, although rarity characterized most TCR sequences.

In the PCR, 60 Vbeta and 13 Jbeta primers were used. Here immunoSEQ multiplex PCR was the method, and the copy in TCRdb shows in-frame clones only, minus some. The table lists 85,000 to 130,000 clones, around 80% of them singletons. Note on this clone: The antigen is not known.

The CDR3 runs to 13 residues. V shed 4 bases and J shed 0 bases, with 6 bases lying between them. CDR1 and CDR2 (germline): LGHNA, YSLEER. The source is a man between 60 and 75 years old in good health and CMV-seronegative. V gene TRBV4-3 combines with J gene TRBJ1-1; the D is unclear. Sequenced input: PBMCs. The CDR3 sequence: CASSPLVNTEAFF. The DNA of the CDR3 is TGCGCCAGCAGCCCCCTAGTGAACACTGAAGCTTTCTTT.